This entry features one T cell receptor (beta chain) sequence. This sample is drawn from a study of blood T cell repertoires in COVID-19. Study summary: Samples representing acute and convalescent COVID-19 were sourced from the United States, Italy and Spain.

Germline-derived CDR1 and CDR2 are SGHAT and FQNNGV. The junction had 5 bases not matched to a gene; V was cut back by 6 bases and J by 2 bases. CDR3 size: 14 residues. As processed by the authors: Reference gene primer amplification gave estimated nucleated cell counts. Profiling relied on immunoSEQ multiplex PCR, and the TCRdb table lists in-frame clones only, not all of them. V, J and clone size reflect that table, while D and trimming were determined from the DNA. This table holds over 200,000 clones, roughly 89% found once. This study enrolled people aged roughly 18 to 89 from 24 US geographic areas. Cohort allocation depended upon clinical history that participants reported.

Sequenced sample: PBMCs or T cells enriched from blood (not recorded which). The sequence was obtained from a man aged 40-49 years who had recovered from COVID-19. V usage is TRBV11-2 and J usage is TRBJ2-5, with 8 bases matching TRBD1. CDR3 sequence: CASRRGQDQETQYF. CDR3 DNA: TGTGCCAGCAGAAGGGGACAGGATCAAGAGACCCAGTACTTC.